Shown below are 15 T cell receptor beta chains from a single sample sequenced in a study of graft-versus-host responses after intestinal transplantation. Antigens of these TCRs are unknown. The method was immunoSEQ multiplex PCR; TCRdb's version includes in-frame clones alone and lacks a portion of them. The repertoire holds about 94,000 clones, with roughly nine tenths as singletons. The material was unstimulated CD8+ T cells sorted from spleen or lymph node cells, obtained before intestinal transplant. The source is a human donor who received an intestinal transplant.

This sequence joins TRBV18 and TRBJ2-1; D may be TRBD1 (5 bases). CDR3 length: 13 residues. Trimming removed 0 bases from V and 6 bases from J, with 6 bases in between. CDR1 and CDR2 from the germline V gene are KGHSH and LQKENI. The CDR3 sequence is CASSPPDSNEQFF. In DNA, the CDR3 is TGTGCCAGCTCACCACCTGACAGCAATGAGCAGTTCTTC.

This sequence joins TRBV27 and TRBJ2-7, with D maybe TRBD1 (6 bases). The V gene's germline CDR1 is MNHEY and CDR2 SMNVEV (reference sequence). V shed 3 bases and J shed 6 bases, with 12 bases lying between them. The CDR3 covers 13 residues. As DNA, the CDR3 is TGTGCCAGCAGTTTTACAGTACAGGGCGAGCAGTACTTC. This translates into CASSFTVQGEQYF.

The chain has TRBV6-5 and TRBJ2-2, with D uncertain. This CDR3 spans 13 amino acids. Per germline, CDR1 MNHEY and CDR2 SVGAGI. Trimming took 5 bases from V and 5 from J, leaving 9 bases between them. CDR3 loop: CASSQFATGELFF. CDR3 nucleotide sequence: TGTGCCAGCAGTCAATTTGCGACCGGGGAGCTGTTTTTT.

The rearrangement links TRBV7-8 to TRBJ2-1; the D gene is possibly TRBD1 (6 bases). Trimming took 6 bases from V and 12 from J, leaving 21 bases between them. The CDR3 consists of 14 residues. The V gene's germline CDR1 is SGHVS and CDR2 FQNEAQ. CDR3 in amino acids: CASRKYTGPKVQFF. CDR3 coding DNA: TGTGCCAGCAGGAAGTATACAGGGCCCAAGGTGCAGTTCTTC.

This clone was picked up one time. This chain joins TRBV6-6 and TRBJ2-3, with 8 nucleotides matching TRBD1. This CDR3 has 14 residues. Germline CDR1 is MNHNY and CDR2 is SVGAGI (reference sequence). V gave up 5 bases and J gave up 3 bases; unmatched junction bases: 4. The CDR3, as DNA: TGTGCCAGCAGTCCTCGACAGGGGACAGATACGCAGTATTTT. This codes for CASSPRQGTDTQYF.

The chain employs TRBV9 and TRBJ1-2; the match to TRBD1 covers 7 bases. Germline V gene sequence: CDR1 SGDLS, CDR2 YYNGEE. V dropped 0 bases and J dropped 0; count of bases not matched to a gene: 2. The CDR3 spans 15 residues. The CDR3 DNA reads as TGTGCCAGCAGCGTAGCTGGGACAGCTAACTATGGCTACACCTTC. Encoded protein: CASSVAGTANYGYTF.

The CDR3 nucleotides read TGTGCCAGTAGCCCAGGGACAGGGATTAATGAAGCTTTCTTT. Encoded protein: CASSPGTGINEAFF. The chain is built from TRBV19 and TRBJ1-1, with 9 bases lining up with TRBD1. J lost 7 bases, V lost 6 bases, and 9 bases had no gene match. CDR3 length: 14 amino acids. CDR1 and CDR2 from the germline V gene are LNHDA and SQIVND (reference sequence).

The chain joins TRBV28 to TRBJ2-2; 11 bases map to TRBD2. Germline lookup yields CDR1 MDHEN and CDR2 SYDVKM. CDR3 length equals 16 residues. Germline trimming cut 5 bases from V and 1 base from J; bases unmatched to any gene: 3. The DNA of the CDR3 is TGTGCCAGCAGTGTCCTAGCGGGAGGGAACACCGGGGAGCTGTTTTTT. As protein: CASSVLAGGNTGELFF.

This clone is a singleton in its sample. Here the CDR3 reads CASRRTGPYSYEQYF. For the CDR3, the DNA is TGTGCCAGCAGACGTACAGGACCCTACTCCTACGAGCAGTACTTC. V is TRBV2 and J is TRBJ2-7; tentatively, D is TRBD1 (5 bases). Germline CDR1 SNHLY, CDR2 FYNNEI. Trimming left V 6 bases short and J 0 bases short, with 15 bases between. This CDR3 is built from 15 residues.

The genes are TRBV4-1 and TRBJ2-1, with TRBD2 identical over 8 bases. The CDR3 loop spans 15 amino acids. Germline-derived CDR1 and CDR2 are MGHRA and YSYEKL. V lost 0 bases to trimming and J lost 7 bases; unmatched junction nucleotides: 5. This CDR3 is CASSQDGGRSNEQFF. CDR3 DNA sequence: TGCGCCAGCAGCCAAGATGGCGGGAGGTCGAATGAGCAGTTCTTC.

The chain carries TRBV10-2 and TRBJ2-2; TRBD2 aligns across 14 bases. Per germline, CDR1 WSHSY and CDR2 SAAADI. V gave up 6 bases and J gave up 6 bases; unmatched junction bases: 6. The CDR3 runs to 16 residues. The CDR3 reads CASRGTSGGEAGELFF. The CDR3 DNA is TGCGCCAGCAGGGGGACTAGCGGGGGTGAGGCCGGGGAGCTGTTTTTT.

The chain carries TRBV4-3 and TRBJ1-2; the D is unclear. Germline values: CDR1 LGHNA, CDR2 YSLEER. CDR3 size: 13 residues. V shed 1 base and J shed 4 bases, with 7 bases lying between them. The CDR3 loop reads CASSQGTSYGYTF. CDR3 DNA sequence: TGCGCCAGCAGCCAAGGTACCAGCTATGGCTACACCTTC.

The chain's CDR3 is CASSRDRGSYNEQFF. As DNA, the CDR3 is TGTGCCAGCTCCCGGGACAGGGGTTCCTACAATGAGCAGTTCTTC. V gene TRBV2 combines with J gene TRBJ2-1, with 10 positions matching TRBD1. The CDR3 extends over 15 amino acids. The ends lost 8 bases at V and 1 base at J; junction bases unmatched: 5. CDR1 and CDR2 (germline): SNHLY, FYNNEI.

This sequence joins TRBV5-1 and TRBJ2-1; 9 nucleotides align to TRBD1. Germline CDR1 SGHRS, CDR2 YFSETQ. The V gene end was trimmed by 3 bases and the J gene end by 3 bases; junction bases not matched to a gene: 1. This CDR3 region has 14 residues. CDR3 sequence reads: CASSWDRDYNEQFF. For the CDR3, the DNA is TGCGCCAGCAGCTGGGACAGGGACTACAATGAGCAGTTCTTC.

This chain's CDR3 is CASSQVGREAFF. The CDR3 coding sequence is TGCGCCAGCAGCCAAGTCGGCAGGGAAGCTTTCTTT. The rearrangement links TRBV4-1 to TRBJ1-1; the D is unclear. The germline CDR1 and CDR2 sequences are MGHRA and YSYEKL. The ends were cut back, 1 base at V and 8 bases at J, with 8 bases in the middle. CDR3 length equals 12 residues.